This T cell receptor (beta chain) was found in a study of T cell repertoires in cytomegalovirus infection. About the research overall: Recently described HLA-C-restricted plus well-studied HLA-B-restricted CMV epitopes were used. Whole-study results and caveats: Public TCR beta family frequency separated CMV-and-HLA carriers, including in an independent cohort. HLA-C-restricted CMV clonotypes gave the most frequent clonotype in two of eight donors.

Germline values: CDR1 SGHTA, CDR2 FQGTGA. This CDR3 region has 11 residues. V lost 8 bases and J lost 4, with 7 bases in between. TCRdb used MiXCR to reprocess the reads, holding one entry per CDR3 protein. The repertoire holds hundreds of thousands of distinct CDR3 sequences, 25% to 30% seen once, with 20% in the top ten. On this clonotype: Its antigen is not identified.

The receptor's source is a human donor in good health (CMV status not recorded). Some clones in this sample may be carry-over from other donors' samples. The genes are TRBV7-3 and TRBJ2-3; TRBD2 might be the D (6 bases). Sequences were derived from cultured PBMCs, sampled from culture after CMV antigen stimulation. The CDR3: CASGTADTQYF. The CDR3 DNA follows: TGTGCCAGCGGGACTGCAGATACGCAGTATTTT.